This T cell receptor (beta chain) was profiled in a study of T cell responses to AZD1222 COVID-19 vaccine. Regarding the study as a whole: Repertoires in all cases were sampled only once the peak T cell response had passed. With dominance at 160-218 and 743-854, vaccine-associated CD4 TCRs spanned spike.

Measured with immunoSEQ multiplex PCR; TCRdb has only the in-frame clones, and not every one. This table holds tens of thousands of clones, 80% to 90% found once. As for this clone: Its antigen remains unidentified.

The CDR3 has 14 residues. The germline V gene encodes CDR1 ENHRY and CDR2 SYGVKD. V was trimmed by 9 bases and J by 5 bases, leaving 17 bases between them. This clonotype was sampled from an adult in good health. Specimen: peripheral blood, collected on day 0 of AZD1222 vaccination. This chain uses TRBV10-3 with TRBJ1-3; weak D call: TRBD1 (6 bases). CDR3 sequence reads: CAIAERTERNTIYF. The CDR3 DNA reads as TGTGCCATAGCTGAAAGGACAGAAAGAAACACCATATATTTT.